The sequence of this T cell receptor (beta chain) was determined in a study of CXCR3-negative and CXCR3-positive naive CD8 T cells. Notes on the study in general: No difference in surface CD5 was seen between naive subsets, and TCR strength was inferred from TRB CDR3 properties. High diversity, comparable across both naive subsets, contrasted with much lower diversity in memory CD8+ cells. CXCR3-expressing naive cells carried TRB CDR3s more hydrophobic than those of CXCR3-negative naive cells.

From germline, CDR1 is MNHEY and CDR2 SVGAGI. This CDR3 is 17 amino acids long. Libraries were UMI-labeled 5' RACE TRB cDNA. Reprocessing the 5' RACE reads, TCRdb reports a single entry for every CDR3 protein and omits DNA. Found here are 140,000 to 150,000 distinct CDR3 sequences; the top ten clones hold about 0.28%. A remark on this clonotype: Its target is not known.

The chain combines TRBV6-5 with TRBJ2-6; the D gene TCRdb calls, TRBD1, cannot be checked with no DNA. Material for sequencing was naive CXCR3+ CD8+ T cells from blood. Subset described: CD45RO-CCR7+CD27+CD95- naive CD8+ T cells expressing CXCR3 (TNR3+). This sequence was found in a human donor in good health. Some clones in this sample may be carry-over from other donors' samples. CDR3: CASIGASQRSGANVLTF.